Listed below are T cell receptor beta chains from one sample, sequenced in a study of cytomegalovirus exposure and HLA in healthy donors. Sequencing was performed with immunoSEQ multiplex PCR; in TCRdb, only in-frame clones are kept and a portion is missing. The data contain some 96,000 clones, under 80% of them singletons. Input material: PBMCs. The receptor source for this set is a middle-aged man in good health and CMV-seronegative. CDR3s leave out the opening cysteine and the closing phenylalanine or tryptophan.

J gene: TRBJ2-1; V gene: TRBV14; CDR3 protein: ASSQLYSGVGNEQF
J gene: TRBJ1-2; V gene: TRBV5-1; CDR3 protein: ASSLETDDGYT
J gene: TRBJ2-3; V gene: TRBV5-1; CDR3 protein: ASSWAGGSTDTQY
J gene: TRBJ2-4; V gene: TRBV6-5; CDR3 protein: ASSYSRVAKNIQY
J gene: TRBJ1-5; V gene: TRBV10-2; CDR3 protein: ASSATDSNQPQH
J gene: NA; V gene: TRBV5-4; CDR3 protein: ASSLGGTYEQY
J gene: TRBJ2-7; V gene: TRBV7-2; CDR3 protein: ASSLAEGSYEQY
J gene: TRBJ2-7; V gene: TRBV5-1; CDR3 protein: ASSAVEHEQY
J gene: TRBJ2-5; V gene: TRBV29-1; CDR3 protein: SVGLRDRIQETQY
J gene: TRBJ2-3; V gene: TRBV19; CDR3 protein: ASSSQTSGGQY
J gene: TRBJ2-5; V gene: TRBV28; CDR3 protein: ASSPHDGTQETQY
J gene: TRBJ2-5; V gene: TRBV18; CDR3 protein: ASSPKSGKETQY
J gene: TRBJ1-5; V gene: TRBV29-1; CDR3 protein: SVGDRGGQPQH
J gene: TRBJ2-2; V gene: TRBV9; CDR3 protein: ASSVEVGGGGELF
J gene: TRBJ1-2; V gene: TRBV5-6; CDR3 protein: ASSSGSPNYGYT
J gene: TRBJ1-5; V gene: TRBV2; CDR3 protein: ASSWAGAGGQPQH
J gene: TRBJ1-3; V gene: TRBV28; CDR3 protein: ASSGWTGDSGNTIY
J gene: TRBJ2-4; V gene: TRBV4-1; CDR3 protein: ASRSPSEGKNIQY
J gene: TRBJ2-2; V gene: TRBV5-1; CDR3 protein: ASSRQSNSNTGELF
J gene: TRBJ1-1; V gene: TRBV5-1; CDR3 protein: ASSSDRVDTEAF
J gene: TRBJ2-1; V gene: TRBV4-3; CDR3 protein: ASRNEGAREQF
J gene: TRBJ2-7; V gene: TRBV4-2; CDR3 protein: ASSLSKGEIGEQY
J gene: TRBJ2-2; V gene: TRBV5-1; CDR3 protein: ASTVDTGELF
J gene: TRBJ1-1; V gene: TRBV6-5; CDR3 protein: ASKDGQSNTEAF
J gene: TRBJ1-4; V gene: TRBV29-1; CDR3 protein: SVEGTDEKLF
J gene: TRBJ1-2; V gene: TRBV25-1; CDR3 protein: ASSEFTTDPYGYT
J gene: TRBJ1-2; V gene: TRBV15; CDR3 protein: ATSRDDRGLFYGYT
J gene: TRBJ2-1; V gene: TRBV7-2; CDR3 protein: ASSLAGDSYNEQF
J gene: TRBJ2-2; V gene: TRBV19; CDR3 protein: ASSQGRNTGELF
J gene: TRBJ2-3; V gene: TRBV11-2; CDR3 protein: ASSLVAVTDTQY
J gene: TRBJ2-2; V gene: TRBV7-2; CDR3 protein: ASSQGGQAAI
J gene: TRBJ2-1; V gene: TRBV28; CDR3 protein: ASSLLAGGLVEQF
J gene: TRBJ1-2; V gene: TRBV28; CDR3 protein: ASQVESTYGYT
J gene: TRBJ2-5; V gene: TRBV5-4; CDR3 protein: ASRKDRQETQY
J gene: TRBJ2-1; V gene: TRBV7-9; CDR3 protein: ASSSPLPSSYNEQF
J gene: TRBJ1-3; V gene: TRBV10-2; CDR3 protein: ASSDVGLDTIY
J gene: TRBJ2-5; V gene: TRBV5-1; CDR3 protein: ASSPGLAGDQETQY
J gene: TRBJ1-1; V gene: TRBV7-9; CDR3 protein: ASSLISGHWNTEAF
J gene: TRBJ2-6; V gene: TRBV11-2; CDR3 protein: ASSLESVGGGANVLT
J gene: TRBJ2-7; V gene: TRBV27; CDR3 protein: ASSSPGTGHYEQY
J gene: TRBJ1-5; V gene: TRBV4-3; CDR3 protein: ASSQARTLTNQPQH
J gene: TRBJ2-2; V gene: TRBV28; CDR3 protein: ASRDSPNTGELF
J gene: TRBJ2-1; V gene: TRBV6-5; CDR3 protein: ASSYSAGGPHNEQF
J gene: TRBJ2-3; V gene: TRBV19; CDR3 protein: ASSLLAGSTDTQY
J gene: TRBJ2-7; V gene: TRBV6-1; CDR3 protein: ASSDKWGTGDGYEQY
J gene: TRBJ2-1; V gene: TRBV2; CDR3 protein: ASSSSHEQF
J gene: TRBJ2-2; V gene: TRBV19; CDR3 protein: ASSKPGQGPNTGELF
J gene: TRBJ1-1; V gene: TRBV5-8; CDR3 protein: ASSLNGMNTEAF
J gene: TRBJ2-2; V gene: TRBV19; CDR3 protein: ASSPRTGWNTGELF
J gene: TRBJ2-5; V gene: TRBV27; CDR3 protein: ASSSRRDGSWYQETQY
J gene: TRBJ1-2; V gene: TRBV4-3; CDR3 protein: ASTSPGGAYYGYT
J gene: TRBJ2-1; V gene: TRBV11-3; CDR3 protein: ASSLRGTGSEQF
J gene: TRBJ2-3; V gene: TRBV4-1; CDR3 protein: ASSPPGLAGKYSSTDTQY
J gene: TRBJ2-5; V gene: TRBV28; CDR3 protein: ASSFGGQGGLETQY
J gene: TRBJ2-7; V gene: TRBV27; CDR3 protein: ASSFGGVLREQY
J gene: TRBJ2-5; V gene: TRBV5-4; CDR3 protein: ASSLIGTGWQETQY
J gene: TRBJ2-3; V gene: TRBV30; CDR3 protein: AWQTGADTQY
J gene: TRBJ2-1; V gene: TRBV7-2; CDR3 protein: ASSLVLDRPYNEQF
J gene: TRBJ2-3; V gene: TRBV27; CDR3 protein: ASSWGTGDTQY